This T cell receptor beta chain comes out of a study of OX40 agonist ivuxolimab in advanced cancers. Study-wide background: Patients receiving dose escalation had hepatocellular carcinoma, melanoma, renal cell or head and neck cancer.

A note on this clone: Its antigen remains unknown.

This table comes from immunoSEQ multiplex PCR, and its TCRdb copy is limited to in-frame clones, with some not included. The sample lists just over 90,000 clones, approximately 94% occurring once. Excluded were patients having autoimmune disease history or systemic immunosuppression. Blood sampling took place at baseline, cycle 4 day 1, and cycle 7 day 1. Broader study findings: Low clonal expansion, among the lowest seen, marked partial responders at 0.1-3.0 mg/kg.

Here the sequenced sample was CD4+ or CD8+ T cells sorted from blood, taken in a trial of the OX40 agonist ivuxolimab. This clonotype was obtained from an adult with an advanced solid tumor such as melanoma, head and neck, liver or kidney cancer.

CDR3 bases: TGTGCCAGCAGCCTATACAGGAGCCCCCCGACCTACGAGCAGTACTTC. The encoded protein is CASSLYRSPPTYEQYF. The V and J genes are TRBV14 and TRBJ2-7, with a weak D call TRBD1 (5 bases). Trimming stripped 4 bases from V and 2 bases from J, with 18 bases between. The CDR3 loop spans 16 amino acids. Germline lookup yields CDR1 SGHDN and CDR2 FVKESK. Supplemented by reference TRBV14 and TRBJ2-7, the full variable domain reads EAGVTQFPSHSVIEKGQTVTLRCDPISGHDNLYWYRRVMGKEIKFLLHFVKESKQDESGMPNNRFLAERTGGTYSTLKVQPAELEDSGVYFCASSLYRSPPTYEQYFGPGTRLTVT.